This paragraph covers one T cell receptor (beta chain) sequence. As yet, its antigen is unknown. The entry originates in a study of OX40 agonist ivuxolimab in advanced cancers. Method: immunoSEQ multiplex PCR; TCRdb's copy keeps in-frame clones and lacks some. The sample comprises 60,000 or so clones, less than 90% of which are singletons, and around 26% rests with the top ten. Study-level findings and limits: Among the lowest levels of clonal expansion were found in partial responders at 0.1-3.0 mg/kg.

Autoimmune disease history or systemic immunosuppression led to patients being barred. The CDR3 consists of 15 residues. Germline lookup yields CDR1 ENHRY and CDR2 SYGVKD. J was trimmed by 4 bases and V by 0 bases; bases with no gene match: 5. The TCR was taken from an adult with an advanced solid tumor such as melanoma, head and neck, liver or kidney cancer. The chain recombines TRBV10-3 with TRBJ1-2; 7 nucleotides align to TRBD1. This material consisted of CD4+ or CD8+ T cells sorted from blood, taken in a trial of the OX40 agonist ivuxolimab. As DNA, the CDR3 is TGTGCCATCAGTGAGTCGGTAGGGGGCGTCTATGGCTACACCTTC. Protein sequence: CAISESVGGVYGYTF.